What follows are 23 T cell receptor beta chains derived from one specimen sequenced in a study of OX40 agonist ivuxolimab in advanced cancers. The repertoire was sequenced with immunoSEQ multiplex PCR; TCRdb's copy has only in-frame clones and lacks some. The repertoire holds fewer than 60,000 clones, approximately 79% seen once, with 7.9% in the top ten. Sequenced material: CD4+ or CD8+ T cells sorted from blood, taken in a trial of the OX40 agonist ivuxolimab. The receptor source for this set is an adult with an advanced solid tumor such as melanoma, head and neck, liver or kidney cancer.

The chain joins TRBV6-5 to TRBJ2-2; D not certain. The ends were cut back, 5 bases at V and 6 bases at J, with 7 bases in the middle. From germline, CDR1 is MNHEY and CDR2 SVGAGI. This CDR3 comprises 12 residues. The CDR3 sequence is CASSIIAGELFF. In nucleotides, the CDR3 is TGTGCCAGCAGTATTATTGCCGGGGAGCTGTTTTTT.

This clone has more than one count but fewer than ten. J is TRBJ2-5 and V is TRBV5-4, with D perhaps TRBD2 (6 bases). The CDR3 has 15 amino acids. CDR1 and CDR2 from the germline V gene are SGHNT and YYREEE (reference sequence). V was clipped by 4 bases and J by 1 base, with 14 bases between them. CDR3 sequence: CASSQGTPTQETQYF. The CDR3, as DNA: TGTGCCAGCAGCCAAGGGACTCCGACCCAAGAGACCCAGTACTTC.

The chain uses TRBV29-1 and TRBJ2-1; D is undetermined. The V end was cut by 4 bases, the J end by 2 bases, with 6 bases between. The germline gives CDR1 SQVTM, CDR2 ANQGSEA. The CDR3 spans 12 residues. This CDR3 reads CSVVPTYNEQFF. The CDR3 DNA reads as TGCAGCGTTGTTCCCACCTACAATGAGCAGTTCTTC.

CDR3: CASGQPSSYNEQFF. The CDR3 DNA is TGTGCCAGCGGACAGCCTAGCTCCTACAATGAGCAGTTCTTC. This chain connects TRBV19 to TRBJ2-1, with D perhaps matching TRBD1 (6 bases). Germline lookup yields CDR1 LNHDA and CDR2 SQIVND (reference sequence). This CDR3 region has 14 residues. Trimming removed 9 bases at V and 0 bases at J, with 12 bases between.

The chain joins TRBV30 to TRBJ2-3; 10 bases line up with TRBD2. Germline assignment: CDR1 GTSNPN and CDR2 SVGIG (reference sequence). This CDR3 has 16 residues. Losses at the gene ends were 2 bases for V and 0 bases for J; bases not matched to a gene: 5. CDR3 sequence: CAWSTSTSGSTDTQYF. The CDR3 DNA reads TGTGCCTGGAGTACATCGACTAGCGGGAGCACAGATACGCAGTATTTT.

In DNA form, the CDR3 reads TGTGCCACCAGCAGAGGAGGTTCCGGGACAGAAAAACTGTTTTTT. Translated: CATSRGGSGTEKLFF. The gene calls are TRBV15 and TRBJ1-4; weak D call: TRBD1 (6 bases). Trimming left V 1 base short and J 8 bases short, with 14 bases between. CDR3 size: 15 residues. Germline V gene data show CDR1 as LNHNV and CDR2 as YYDKDF (reference sequence).

The rearrangement links TRBV7-2 to TRBJ2-6; no definite D call. Germline loops: CDR1 SGHTA, CDR2 FQGNSA. Between the trimmed V and J ends, which lost 1 base and 4 bases, there was a span of 8 bases. The CDR3 spans 15 residues. Written as DNA, the CDR3 is TGTGCCAGCAGCTTAGGTCCGCCCGGGGCCAACGTCCTGACTTTC. Its translation: CASSLGPPGANVLTF.

The CDR3: CASSDPGRGSSEAFF. For the CDR3, the DNA is TGTGCCAGTAGCGACCCGGGCAGGGGGTCCTCTGAAGCTTTCTTT. This chain joins TRBV19 and TRBJ1-1, with 7 bases fitting TRBD1. The ends lost 6 bases at V and 6 bases at J; junction bases unmatched: 13. The CDR3 contains 15 residues. CDR1 and CDR2 (germline): LNHDA, SQIVND (reference sequence).

The chain has TRBV6-5 and TRBJ2-7; D assignment may be TRBD1 or TRBD2 (5 bases each). The V and J ends lost 0 bases and 5 bases respectively, with 17 bases between them. Germline V gene sequence: CDR1 MNHEY, CDR2 SVGAGI. This CDR3 has 16 amino acids. The CDR3 loop reads CASSYSPSRDEHEQYF. The CDR3 region has the DNA TGTGCCAGCAGTTACTCACCTAGCCGGGACGAACACGAGCAGTACTTC.

V gene TRBV14 combines with J gene TRBJ1-1, with a weak D call TRBD1 (5 bases). This CDR3 comprises 16 residues. CDR1 and CDR2 (germline): SGHDN, FVKESK. V lost 1 base and J 4 bases, leaving 16 bases between the germline ends. As DNA, the CDR3 is TGTGCCAGCAGCCAAGGGTCAGGGTATCAGGGCACTGAAGCTTTCTTT. Translated: CASSQGSGYQGTEAFF.

This clone was seen only once. V gene TRBV9 combines with J gene TRBJ1-2; unclear D gene. Germline V gene sequence: CDR1 SGDLS, CDR2 YYNGEE. The CDR3 spans 13 residues. Trimming removed 0 bases at V and 9 bases at J, with 12 bases between. This CDR3 reads CASSVGDKDRYTF. The CDR3 DNA reads as TGTGCCAGCAGCGTAGGTGATAAGGACCGCTACACCTTC.

J is TRBJ2-7 and V is TRBV10-3; 8 nucleotides agree with TRBD1. V lost 4 bases, J lost 2 bases, and 1 base stayed unmatched. The CDR3 runs 13 residues. Per the germline V gene, CDR1 is ENHRY and CDR2 is SYGVKD. CDR3 sequence: CAISAGQAYEQYF. DNA for the CDR3: TGTGCCATCAGTGCGGGACAGGCCTACGAGCAGTACTTC.

This clone has only a few counts. The chain links TRBV5-1 to TRBJ2-2; no definite D call. V lost 0 bases to trimming and J lost 2 bases, with 8 bases between them. Germline-derived CDR1 and CDR2 are SGHRS and YFSETQ. The CDR3 has 15 residues. The CDR3 region is CASSLGGSNTGELFF. Written as DNA, the CDR3 is TGCGCCAGCAGCTTGGGGGGATCTAACACCGGGGAGCTGTTTTTT. The full variable domain, with the rest looked up from reference TRBV5-1 and TRBJ2-2, is KAGVTQTPRYLIKTRGQQVTLSCSPISGHRSVSWYQQTPGQGLQFLFEYFSETQRNKGNFPGRFSGRQFSNSRSEMNVSTLELGDSALYLCASSLGGSNTGELFFGEGSRLTVL.

The chain has TRBV28 and TRBJ2-7; possibly TRBD2 for D (6 bases). Germline loops: CDR1 MDHEN, CDR2 SYDVKM. The CDR3 is made up of 12 amino acids. The V gene lost 7 bases and the J gene lost 1 base, with 8 bases spanning the gap. The CDR3 nucleotides are TGTGCCAGCACCCGGGGGTCCTACGAGCAGTACTTC. Amino acids: CASTRGSYEQYF.

This clone has a handful of counts. The genes are TRBV7-2 and TRBJ1-1; a weak D match, TRBD1 (6 bases). Germline CDR1 and CDR2: SGHTA and FQGNSA. This CDR3 spans 15 amino acids. V shed 3 bases and J shed 1 base, with 12 bases lying between them. CDR3 protein: CASSFSGTPNTEAFF. The CDR3 bases are TGTGCCAGCAGCTTCTCCGGGACACCGAACACTGAAGCTTTCTTT.

This clone was seen just once. The rearrangement uses TRBV7-2 and TRBJ2-3, with 8 positions matching TRBD2. CDR3 length: 15 amino acids. Germline lookup yields CDR1 SGHTA and CDR2 FQGNSA. J gave up 3 bases and V 5 bases, and 7 bases lay outside the gene matches. The CDR3 coding sequence is TGTGCCAGCAGCGAGGGCGGGAGGTCGACAGATACGCAGTATTTT. Its protein is CASSEGGRSTDTQYF.

The chain links TRBV9 to TRBJ1-1; D ambiguous. Germline V gene lookup returns CDR1 SGDLS and CDR2 YYNGEE. The V gene lost 2 bases and the J gene lost 1 base, with 9 bases spanning the gap. The CDR3 is 14 residues long. The CDR3 sequence is CASSVAPQNTEAFF. The CDR3 DNA sequence: TGTGCCAGCAGCGTGGCGCCCCAGAACACTGAAGCTTTCTTT.

The chain employs TRBV11-2 and TRBJ2-5; possibly TRBD2 for D (5 bases). The germline gives CDR1 SGHAT, CDR2 FQNNGV. This CDR3 spans 17 amino acids. Trimming stripped 5 bases from V and 5 bases from J, with 24 bases between. The CDR3 region is CASSPAASIRLWETQYF. Written as DNA, the CDR3 is TGTGCCAGCAGCCCGGCGGCTAGCATTCGTCTTTGGGAGACCCAGTACTTC.

The chain couples TRBV18 to TRBJ1-4, with D unresolved. The CDR3 spans 14 residues. CDR1 and CDR2 (germline): KGHSH, LQKENI. V was cut by 6 bases and J by 7 bases, with 15 bases left in between. CDR3 sequence (DNA): TGTGCCAGCTCCCTCTCTCAGCGGGGTGAAAAACTGTTTTTT. It encodes CASSLSQRGEKLFF.

The V call is TRBV12-5, the J call TRBJ1-2; perhaps TRBD1 as D (5 bases). V was trimmed by 2 bases and J by 7 bases, leaving 17 bases between them. The CDR3 totals 15 residues. Germline V lookup: CDR1 LGHNT, CDR2 FRNRAP. The CDR3 DNA follows: TGTGCTAGTGGTTTGTTTCAGCGACACGGGGGTGGCTACACCTTC. Translated: CASGLFQRHGGGYTF.

The chain uses TRBV15 and TRBJ2-2; possibly TRBD1 for D (5 bases). Looked up from germline, CDR1 is LNHNV and CDR2 is YYDKDF (reference sequence). V lost 4 bases and J lost 1, with 10 bases in between. The CDR3 contains 15 residues. As DNA, the CDR3 is TGTGCCACCAGCACAACAGACAGGAACACCGGGGAGCTGTTTTTT. Its translation: CATSTTDRNTGELFF.

The rearrangement uses TRBV15 and TRBJ1-2, with 8 bases aligning to TRBD1. The ends lost 0 bases at V and 7 bases at J; junction bases unmatched: 7. The V gene's germline CDR1 is LNHNV and CDR2 YYDKDF (reference sequence). The CDR3 has 15 residues. The CDR3 is CATSREGAGGSGYTF. The CDR3, as DNA: TGTGCCACCAGCAGAGAGGGGGCAGGGGGCTCTGGCTACACCTTC. Based on the CDR3 plus reference TRBV15 and TRBJ1-2, the full variable domain is DAMVIQNPRYQVTQFGKPVTLSCSQTLNHNVMYWYQQKSSQAPKLLFHYYDKDFNNEADTPDNFQSRRPNTSFCFLDIRSPGLGDTAMYLCATSREGAGGSGYTFGSGTRLTVV.

V gene TRBV11-2 combines with J gene TRBJ2-1; D call uncertain. There are 15 residues in the CDR3. The germline V gene encodes CDR1 SGHAT and CDR2 FQNNGV. V was clipped by 0 bases and J by 3 bases, with 9 bases between them. In DNA, the CDR3 is TGTGCCAGCAGCTTAGATCCCGGCCTCTACAATGAGCAGTTCTTC. It specifies CASSLDPGLYNEQFF.